Shown below are 21 T cell receptor beta chains from a single sample sequenced in a study of identifying expanded T cells in peripheral blood. Clones were sequenced by immunoSEQ multiplex PCR, and TCRdb holds only the in-frame ones, with some missing. The sample comprises some 100,000 clones, 88% of which are singletons, and around 8.2% rests with the top ten. Specimen: blood. All receptors come from a person aged 18 to 69 in good health.

The chain couples TRBV2 to TRBJ1-6; D unclear. The CDR3 is 14 amino acids. The germline V and J ends were trimmed by 3 bases and 4 bases, with 7 bases remaining between them. Looked up from germline, CDR1 is SNHLY and CDR2 is FYNNEI. DNA of the CDR3: TGTGCCAGCAGTGATACCGATTATAATTCACCCCTCCACTTT. It translates to CASSDTDYNSPLHF.

V usage is TRBV19 and J usage is TRBJ2-7; 7 nucleotides line up with TRBD1. CDR1 and CDR2 from the germline V gene are LNHDA and SQIVND (reference sequence). Trimming removed 6 bases from V and 5 bases from J; junction bases left unmatched: 7. The CDR3 contains 13 residues. CDR3 amino acids: CASRAGGTHEQYF. The CDR3 nucleotides are TGTGCCAGTAGGGCAGGGGGTACTCACGAGCAGTACTTC.

CDR3 in amino acids: CASSEDRGGQFF. For the CDR3, the DNA is TGTGCCAGCAGTGAAGACCGAGGTGGGCAGTTCTTC. The chain employs TRBV2 and TRBJ2-1; D is unclear. Germline V gene data show CDR1 as SNHLY and CDR2 as FYNNEI. Trimming shortened V by 1 base and J by 12 bases, and 10 bases separated the two germline ends. This CDR3 contains 12 residues.

This chain links TRBV19 with TRBJ2-3, with D perhaps given as TRBD1 or TRBD2 (5 bases each). Germline V gives CDR1 LNHDA, CDR2 SQIVND (reference sequence). The CDR3 loop spans 15 amino acids. Trimming pared 7 bases from V and 2 bases from J, leaving 16 bases between. The CDR3 DNA follows: TGTGCCAGTAAGTCCGGGACCGTAGACACAGATACGCAGTATTTT. Protein: CASKSGTVDTDTQYF.

A note on this clone: The same CDR3 is also encoded by other DNA sequences in this sample. The chain joins TRBV5-4 to TRBJ1-5, with D unclear. The V gene's germline CDR1 is SGHNT and CDR2 YYREEE (reference sequence). CDR3 length: 14 residues. Deletions cut 3 bases from V and 1 base from J, with 8 bases between. The CDR3 DNA reads TGTGCCAGCAGCTCAGGAGGGAGCAATCAGCCCCAGCATTTT. It is translated as CASSSGGSNQPQHF. Supplemented by reference TRBV5-4 and TRBJ1-5, the full variable domain reads ETGVTQSPTHLIKTRGQQVTLRCSSQSGHNTVSWYQQALGQGPQFIFQYYREEENGRGNFPPRFSGLQFPNYSSELNVNALELDDSALYLCASSSGGSNQPQHFGDGTRLSIL.

The chain is built from TRBV28 and TRBJ2-7; TRBD2 might be the D (6 bases). This CDR3 spans 14 amino acids. The ends were cut back, 3 bases at V and 3 bases at J, with 12 bases in the middle. The germline V gene encodes CDR1 MDHEN and CDR2 SYDVKM. This CDR3 reads CASSLRTTGYEQYF. Here the CDR3 DNA reads TGTGCCAGCAGTTTGCGGACTACTGGCTACGAGCAGTACTTC.

The chain uses TRBV2 and TRBJ1-6, with a tentative D call TRBD1 (6 bases). The CDR3 is 13 amino acids. CDR1 is SNHLY, CDR2 FYNNEI, per germline. Deletions cut 7 bases from V and 10 bases from J, with 14 bases between. The CDR3 DNA reads as TGTGCCAGCATGGGGGGGCAGGAGTCACCCCTCCACTTT. As protein: CASMGGQESPLHF.

With regard to this clone: The identical CDR3 is also encoded by other nucleotide sequences in the sample. CDR3 sequence (DNA): TGTGCCAGCAGTGAAATCGTGAACACTGAAGCTTTCTTT. Its translation: CASSEIVNTEAFF. V usage is TRBV6-1 and J usage is TRBJ1-1, with D hard to call. CDR1 and CDR2 (germline): MNHNS, SASEGT. The CDR3 length is 13 residues. The V gene lost 2 bases and the J gene lost 0 bases, with 4 bases spanning the gap.

The chain employs TRBV7-2 and TRBJ1-5, with D unresolved. Trimming removed 1 base at V and 5 bases at J, with 6 bases between. CDR3 size: 13 residues. The germline gives CDR1 SGHTA, CDR2 FQGNSA. CDR3 DNA sequence: TGTGCCAGCAGCTTAGTAGCTGATCAGCCCCAGCATTTT. This translates into CASSLVADQPQHF.

This chain uses TRBV5-1 with TRBJ2-4; D ambiguous. The V gene lost 1 base and the J gene lost 5 bases, with 10 bases spanning the gap. Germline assignment: CDR1 SGHRS and CDR2 YFSETQ. CDR3 length equals 14 residues. The CDR3 bases are TGCGCCAGCAGCTTGACGGGTCGTGAAAACATTCAGTACTTC. It codes for CASSLTGRENIQYF.

The J gene is TRBJ1-2, the V gene TRBV29-1; D is unresolved. Trimming took off 0 bases at V and 11 bases at J, with 7 bases between the two ends. The CDR3 contains 10 residues. Germline V gene data show CDR1 as SQVTM and CDR2 as ANQGSEA. CDR3 sequence reads: CSVEDVAYTF. The CDR3 nucleotides read TGCAGCGTTGAAGATGTAGCATACACCTTC.

The genes are TRBV6-6 and TRBJ1-1, with 10 bases matching TRBD1. With 6 bases clipped from V and 6 bases from J, the junction kept 4 bases outside the gene matches. The CDR3 runs 13 residues. Germline V gene data show CDR1 as MNHNY and CDR2 as SVGAGI (reference sequence). The CDR3 protein is CASRGQGKAEAFF. The DNA for the CDR3 is TGTGCCAGCAGGGGACAGGGGAAGGCTGAAGCTTTCTTT.

This chain joins TRBV12-5 and TRBJ2-5, with D perhaps given as TRBD1 or TRBD2 (5 bases each). The germline V and J ends were trimmed by 6 bases and 5 bases, with 19 bases remaining between them. The germline CDR1 and CDR2 sequences are LGHNT and FRNRAP. This CDR3 has 15 amino acids. CDR3 protein: CASGAGQGRDETQYF. Written as DNA, the CDR3 is TGTGCTAGTGGGGCTGGGCAGGGCAGGGACGAGACCCAGTACTTC.

V gene TRBV10-3 combines with J gene TRBJ1-3; 8 positions agree with TRBD1. This CDR3 is 15 amino acids long. Trimming removed 6 bases from V and 0 bases from J; junction bases left unmatched: 4. The germline gives CDR1 ENHRY, CDR2 SYGVKD. The CDR3 DNA reads TGTGCCATCAGGGGACAGGCGATCTCTGGAAACACCATATATTTT. This gives the protein CAIRGQAISGNTIYF.

This rearrangement joins TRBV7-3 to TRBJ2-5; D may be TRBD1 (6 bases). Trimming shortened V by 2 bases and J by 5 bases, and 15 bases separated the two germline ends. This CDR3 spans 15 amino acids. Germline V gene sequence: CDR1 SGHTA, CDR2 FQGTGA. DNA for the CDR3: TGTGCCAGCAGCTTAGGTGGGACAAATCGGGAGACCCAGTACTTC. Its protein product is CASSLGGTNRETQYF.

The genes are TRBV5-1 and TRBJ2-2, with 7 positions matching TRBD1. Germline CDR1 SGHRS, CDR2 YFSETQ. The trim removed 7 bases at V and 1 base at J, leaving 7 bases unmatched. The CDR3 has 15 amino acids. In nucleotides, the CDR3 is TGCGCCAGCGGCACAGGGGCCCTGAACACCGGGGAGCTGTTTTTT. Protein sequence: CASGTGALNTGELFF.

The chain is built from TRBV2 and TRBJ1-1; 7 bases are shared with TRBD1. There are 13 residues in the CDR3. Germline V gene sequence: CDR1 SNHLY, CDR2 FYNNEI. The V gene end was trimmed by 11 bases and the J gene end by 4 bases; junction bases not matched to a gene: 10. The DNA for the CDR3 is TGTGCCGGCGGTCGCAGGGGGAGCACTGAAGCTTTCTTT. Protein product: CAGGRRGSTEAFF.

Only one count was recorded for this clone. The chain employs TRBV2 and TRBJ2-1; possibly TRBD2 for D (5 bases). The CDR3 is 13 residues long. The germline CDR1 and CDR2 sequences are SNHLY and FYNNEI. Between the trimmed V and J ends, which lost 7 bases and 5 bases, there was a span of 12 bases. CDR3 residues: CASNYLRDNEQFF. The CDR3 DNA reads as TGTGCCAGCAACTATTTGCGGGACAATGAGCAGTTCTTC.

The chain recombines TRBV6-5 with TRBJ2-5; the D gene is possibly TRBD1 (5 bases). The CDR3 loop spans 14 amino acids. Trimming shortened V by 2 bases and J by 1 base, and 8 bases separated the two germline ends. Germline CDR1 MNHEY, CDR2 SVGAGI. CDR3 in amino acids: CASSYAGSQETQYF. CDR3 DNA: TGTGCCAGCAGTTACGCAGGGTCCCAAGAGACCCAGTACTTC.

The chain uses TRBV20-1 and TRBJ2-1; D is ambiguous. Germline CDR1 DFQATT, CDR2 SNEGSKA (reference sequence). The V end was cut by 3 bases, the J end by 5 bases, with 5 bases between. The CDR3 has 11 amino acids. CDR3 region: CSASGNNEQFF. In nucleotides, the CDR3 is TGCAGTGCTAGTGGAAACAATGAGCAGTTCTTC.

The chain carries TRBV6-1 and TRBJ2-3; no reliable D call. The CDR3 length is 14 residues. V gave up 8 bases and J gave up 0 bases, with 12 bases separating them. Germline V gene sequence: CDR1 MNHNS, CDR2 SASEGT. The CDR3 bases are TGTGCCAGCCTCGTAGCTGCTAGCACAGATACGCAGTATTTT. This encodes CASLVAASTDTQYF.